The 26 T cell receptor beta chains below were found in one sample sequenced in a study of T-cell reconstitution after alpha-beta-depleted transplantation in children. Researchers prepared the TCRbeta library using unique molecular identifiers, the study reports. TCRdb reanalysed the PCR reads using MiXCR and keeps one entry per CDR3 protein. There are a few hundred thousand distinct CDR3 sequences in the sample; 15% to 20% occur only once, and less than 30% lies in the top ten. The sequences come from PBMCs, mostly from graft donor cells, collected 360 days after TCRalphabeta/CD19-depleted stem cell transplant. The receptor set was obtained from a boy younger than two who had a stem cell transplant for Wiskott-Aldrich syndrome, so the T cells may come from the graft donor.

The sample holds a few counts of this clonotype. The rearrangement links TRBV12-3 or TRBV12-4 to TRBJ1-2, with D maybe TRBD1 (6 bases). This CDR3 region has 15 residues. Trimming stripped 6 bases from V and 0 bases from J, with 14 bases between. CDR3 nucleotide sequence: TGTGCCAGCAGGCTTGGACAGCGAGCTAACTATGGCTACACCTTC. This gives the protein CASRLGQRANYGYTF.

The rearrangement links TRBV3-1 to TRBJ1-1, with 7 bases identical to TRBD1. V lost 7 bases to trimming and J lost 5 bases; unmatched junction nucleotides: 13. Germline CDR1 reads LGHDT; CDR2 reads YNNKEL (reference sequence). This CDR3 is built from 15 residues. Here the CDR3 reads CASTKTEQGLTEAFF. In DNA, the CDR3 is TGTGCCAGCACCAAGACAGAACAGGGGTTAACTGAAGCTTTCTTT.

This clonotype was detected only a few times. The rearrangement links TRBV4-1 to TRBJ2-7; D unclear. The length of the CDR3 is 17 residues. Trimming removed 4 bases at V and 2 bases at J, with 21 bases between. Germline V gene sequence: CDR1 MGHRA, CDR2 YSYEKL. This chain's CDR3 is CASSRQRGIGPAYEQYF. The CDR3 coding sequence is TGCGCCAGCAGCCGACAACGTGGTATCGGGCCAGCCTACGAGCAGTACTTC.

This sequence joins TRBV27 and TRBJ2-2; 7 bases line up with TRBD1. This CDR3 comprises 15 residues. The V gene end was trimmed by 6 bases and the J gene end by 8 bases; junction bases not matched to a gene: 12. The germline CDR1 and CDR2 sequences are MNHEY and SMNVEV (reference sequence). The CDR3 DNA reads as TGTGCCAGCAGGACAGGGATTGGATATACAGGGGAGCTGTTTTTT. This gives the protein CASRTGIGYTGELFF.

V and J are TRBV5-1 and TRBJ2-5; a weak D match, TRBD1 (5 bases). The CDR3 contains 13 residues. CDR1 is SGHRS and CDR2 is YFSETQ in the germline V gene. Deletions cut 7 bases from V and 7 bases from J, with 17 bases between. This chain's CDR3 is CASSTVDGGTQYF. The CDR3 coding sequence is TGCGCCAGCTCGACAGTCGATGGTGGGACCCAGTACTTC.

The chain carries TRBV12-5 and TRBJ1-1; D unclear. From germline, CDR1 is LGHNT and CDR2 FRNRAP. The CDR3 sequence is 12 residues long. Trimming took 1 base from V and 4 from J, leaving 4 bases between them. The DNA of the CDR3 is TGTGCTAGTGGTTTGGGCAGCACTGAAGCTTTCTTT. It is translated as CASGLGSTEAFF.

This clonotype occurred a few times. The V and J genes are TRBV3-1 and TRBJ2-7; D gene ambiguous. The V end was cut by 1 base, the J end by 3 bases, with 10 bases between. CDR1 and CDR2 (germline): LGHDT, YNNKEL (reference sequence). The CDR3 runs 14 residues. CDR3 residues: CASSQGGFVYEQYF. The CDR3 DNA reads as TGTGCCAGCAGCCAAGGGGGATTCGTCTACGAGCAGTACTTC.

This chain links TRBV12-3 or TRBV12-4 with TRBJ2-1, with a possible D match to TRBD2 (6 bases). V lost 3 bases to trimming and J lost 4 bases, with 16 bases between them. This CDR3 comprises 16 residues. CDR3 region: CASSLIGAGRYNEQFF. The CDR3 DNA follows: TGTGCCAGCAGTTTGATAGGGGCGGGGCGGTACAATGAGCAGTTCTTC.

The chain recombines TRBV5-1 with TRBJ2-1, with TRBD2 identical over 14 bases. The CDR3 spans 14 residues. V trimming: 7 bases; J trimming: 6 bases; junction bases outside the gene matches: 3. Germline CDR1 and CDR2: SGHRS and YFSETQ. CDR3 amino acids: CASEGTSGSNEQFF. The CDR3 DNA reads TGCGCCAGCGAAGGGACTAGCGGGAGCAATGAGCAGTTCTTC.

DNA for the CDR3: TGCAGTGCCTCGGGCCTTGCAGATACGCAGTATTTT. This gives the protein CSASGLADTQYF. The chain uses TRBV20-1 and TRBJ2-3; unclear D gene. The CDR3 covers 12 residues. Per germline, CDR1 DFQATT and CDR2 SNEGSKA (reference sequence). V shed 6 bases and J shed 4 bases, with 11 bases lying between them.

This clonotype showed up just a few times. The J gene is TRBJ2-3, the V gene TRBV30, with unresolved D. The CDR3 sequence is 11 residues long. CDR1 GTSNPN and CDR2 SVGIG come from the germline V gene (reference sequence). V was cut by 2 bases and J by 6 bases, with 6 bases left in between. CDR3 nucleotides: TGTGCCTGGAGTAACATGGATACGCAGTATTTT. This sequence encodes CAWSNMDTQYF. The full variable domain, completed using reference TRBV30 and TRBJ2-3, is SQTIHQWPATLVQPVGSPLSLECTVEGTSNPNLYWYRQAAGRGLQLLFYSVGIGQISSEVPQNLSASRPQDRQFILSSKKLLLSDSGFYLCAWSNMDTQYFGPGTRLTVL.

V and J are TRBV24-1 and TRBJ2-1; 7 bases map to TRBD2. Germline trimming cut 3 bases from V and 4 bases from J; bases unmatched to any gene: 2. Germline CDR1 KGHDR, CDR2 SFDVKD. The length of the CDR3 is 14 residues. The CDR3 sequence is CATSDRREYNEQFF. The CDR3 region has the DNA TGTGCCACCAGTGATCGGCGGGAGTACAATGAGCAGTTCTTC.

The genes are TRBV29-1 and TRBJ2-3; 9 positions match TRBD1. The CDR3 spans 15 residues. The V and J ends lost 6 bases and 1 base, in that order; junction bases with no gene match: 8. The germline V gene has CDR1 SQVTM and CDR2 ANQGSEA. The CDR3 region has the DNA TGCAGCGTCTGCCCCCGGGACAGGGGCACAGATACGCAGTATTTT. The encoded protein is CSVCPRDRGTDTQYF.

This clonotype was seen repeatedly, ten times or more. The V and J genes are TRBV10-3 and TRBJ2-2; D is perhaps TRBD1 (5 bases). Per germline, CDR1 ENHRY and CDR2 SYGVKD. V was clipped by 10 bases and J by 7 bases, with 16 bases between them. The CDR3 loop spans 13 amino acids. The CDR3 loop is CATTTAWGGELFF. The CDR3 DNA follows: TGTGCCACCACGACAGCATGGGGCGGGGAGCTGTTTTTT.

The rearrangement links TRBV28 to TRBJ2-1; 8 nucleotides agree with TRBD2. V lost 5 bases to trimming and J lost 9 bases; unmatched junction nucleotides: 15. The CDR3 covers 16 residues. Per the germline V gene, CDR1 is MDHEN and CDR2 is SYDVKM. CDR3 DNA: TGTGCCAGCAGTCCCCTTTTAGCGGGGCCTAGAGGTGAGCAGTTCTTC. Residues: CASSPLLAGPRGEQFF.

This clonotype came up many times. This chain joins TRBV18 and TRBJ2-2; the match to TRBD2 covers 8 bases. Germline-derived CDR1 and CDR2 are KGHSH and LQKENI. CDR3 length equals 15 residues. The V segment lost 3 bases and the J segment 1 base; nucleotides outside the gene matches: 1. In DNA form, the CDR3 reads TGTGCCAGCTCACCCCTAGCGGGGAACACCGGGGAGCTGTTTTTT. Protein sequence: CASSPLAGNTGELFF.

This sequence joins TRBV5-4 and TRBJ2-4; D unresolved. Trimming took off 0 bases at V and 4 bases at J, with 5 bases between the two ends. Germline assignment: CDR1 SGHNT and CDR2 YYREEE (reference sequence). CDR3 length: 13 residues. CDR3 DNA: TGTGCCAGCAGCTTGGAGCCTAAAAACATTCAGTACTTC. Translated: CASSLEPKNIQYF.

The sample holds a few counts of this clonotype. V gene TRBV18 combines with J gene TRBJ2-5; 8 positions match TRBD1. The germline CDR1 and CDR2 sequences are KGHSH and LQKENI. The CDR3 loop spans 14 amino acids. J gave up 5 bases and V 1 base, and 3 bases lay outside the gene matches. The CDR3 region is CASSPQDRGETQYF. The CDR3 coding sequence is TGTGCCAGCTCACCACAAGACAGGGGTGAGACCCAGTACTTC.

This clonotype was seen a few times. The chain uses TRBV29-1 and TRBJ2-1, with a weak D call TRBD2 (6 bases). Per germline, CDR1 SQVTM and CDR2 ANQGSEA. This CDR3 region has 15 residues. The V end lost 5 bases, the J end lost 4 bases, and 18 bases lay between the germline ends. The chain's CDR3 is CSVWGLRGPYNEQFF. CDR3 DNA: TGCAGCGTTTGGGGACTTAGGGGTCCTTACAATGAGCAGTTCTTC.

CDR3 residues: CASSLHPGGEKLFF. The CDR3 DNA follows: TGTGCCAGCAGCTTACATCCTGGAGGGGAAAAACTGTTTTTT. The rearrangement uses TRBV7-9 and TRBJ1-4; no firm D call. The CDR3 is 14 residues long. V was clipped by 2 bases and J by 8 bases, with 12 bases between them. The germline V gene encodes CDR1 SEHNR and CDR2 FQNEAQ (reference sequence). Complete variable domain (other parts from reference TRBV7-9 and TRBJ1-4): DTGVSQNPRHKITKRGQNVTFRCDPISEHNRLYWYRQTLGQGPEFLTYFQNEAQLEKSRLLSDRFSAERPKGSFSTLEIQRTEQGDSAMYLCASSLHPGGEKLFFGSGTQLSVL.

The chain employs TRBV5-6 and TRBJ2-1; 12 bases match TRBD2. This CDR3 has 16 residues. CDR1 SGHDT and CDR2 YYEEEE come from the germline V gene. Trimming took 4 bases from V and 2 from J; bases not matched to a gene: 4. The CDR3, as DNA: TGTGCCAGCAGCCAGACTAGCGGGGGCCCCTACAATGAGCAGTTCTTC. This codes for CASSQTSGGPYNEQFF.

The chain employs TRBV14 and TRBJ2-1; D remains ambiguous. Germline V lookup: CDR1 SGHDN, CDR2 FVKESK. The CDR3 is 16 residues long. Trimming stripped 1 base from V and 10 bases from J, with 20 bases between. The CDR3 loop is CASSQVPGLGRIEQFF. The CDR3 bases are TGTGCCAGCAGCCAAGTACCAGGCCTGGGTCGCATCGAGCAGTTCTTC.

This clonotype appeared many times. The rearrangement links TRBV3-1 to TRBJ2-3; D is tentatively TRBD1 or TRBD2 (6 bases each). The CDR3 length is 15 residues. V lost 1 base, J lost 11 bases, and 19 bases lay in between. The germline V gene encodes CDR1 LGHDT and CDR2 YNNKEL (reference sequence). The CDR3 spells CASSQARQSKGGQYF. The CDR3 region has the DNA TGTGCCAGCAGCCAAGCACGCCAATCGAAGGGGGGGCAGTATTTT.

This clonotype was seen only a few times. This chain connects TRBV6-5 to TRBJ1-6, with D possibly being TRBD1 (5 bases). This CDR3 region has 16 residues. Germline assignment: CDR1 MNHEY and CDR2 SVGAGI. The V and J ends lost 0 bases and 10 bases respectively, with 16 bases between them. CDR3 sequence (DNA): TGTGCCAGCAGTTACTCGACCGTTCCAGGGTGGTCACCCCTCCACTTT. Protein sequence: CASSYSTVPGWSPLHF.

The chain links TRBV5-7 to TRBJ1-1; D is unresolved. TRBV5-7 is noted as an ORF with a role that remains uncertain. Trimming left V 4 bases short and J 3 bases short, with 13 bases between. The CDR3 contains 14 residues. CDR3 region: CASSPGPADTEAFF. The CDR3 DNA reads as TGTGCCAGCAGCCCGGGCCCGGCGGACACTGAAGCTTTCTTT.

This clonotype was detected ten times or more. The V and J genes are TRBV2 and TRBJ1-6; 7 nucleotides line up with TRBD1. CDR1 is SNHLY and CDR2 is FYNNEI in the germline V gene. V lost 6 bases and J lost 0; bases outside the gene matches: 11. The CDR3 totals 18 residues. DNA of the CDR3: TGTGCCAGCAGGGGGACAGCCACTCTGAGCTCCTATAATTCACCCCTCCACTTT. It yields the protein CASRGTATLSSYNSPLHF.